The T cell receptor beta chain under discussion was sequenced for a study of blood T cell repertoires in COVID-19 (dated by TCRdb to 2020 to 2022). Background on the whole study: The collaborator samples originated in the United States, Italy and Spain and spanned the acute and convalescent phases of COVID-19. The prospective study material was composed of cDNA or gDNA derived from T cells, B-cell-depleted T cells, or PBMCs. Subjects who had been exposed to COVID-19, were actively infected with it, or had recovered from it provided the deeply sampled blood TCRbeta repertoires that made up the dataset. A freely available public database, intended as a resource for researchers studying the immune response to SARS-CoV-2, is where the repertoires were released. The samples were drawn from the first 160 participants of the ongoing ImmuneRACE study and from 1,254 subjects provided by 6 global collaborators. Sample metadata almost always included a de-identified subject ID, COVID-19 status, age in years and sex. Where available, HLA class I and class II types were taken from metadata supplied by the sample provider and were not determined by assay-based typing. Results and caveats for the whole study, not just this receptor: The amount of clinical and demographic metadata varied by source and participant and was provided uncurated.

In Seattle, one collaborating source enrolled patients while the infection was active and tracked those patients longitudinally over the course of disease. The collaborating institutions used their own protocols to collect whole blood in K2EDTA tubes. For TCRbeta analysis, collaborators shipped samples in one of three forms: frozen whole blood, isolated PBMCs, or DNA extracted from either of those sample types. Points on this clone: Its antigen remains undetermined. Per-base qualities were not stored, and no clone one base away is much larger.

TCRbeta CDR3 regions were amplified from genomic DNA by means of the immunoSEQ Assay, a bias-controlled multiplex PCR. Regarding the original processing steps: Nucleated cell counts per sample were estimated from amplification of reference gene primers within the assay. Sequence reads were collapsed and filtered to measure the absolute abundance of every unique TCRbeta CDR3 rearrangement. Productive Simpson clonality was computed per sample as the square root of Simpson's diversity index over productive rearrangements. The table was pulled from immuneACCESS by TCRdb, which kept in-frame rearrangements only. Such tables lose some clones; where checked, under half of the loss comes from unresolved V genes, and the rest has no known cause. V and J calls and clone size are as listed in that table; D and trimming were resolved from the DNA. The sample yields hundreds of thousands of clones; approximately 89% were counted once. The ten largest clonotypes hold more than 9.5% of the sample.

The germline V gene encodes CDR1 SGHNT and CDR2 YYREEE (reference sequence). The junction carries 15 bases between V and J, which are trimmed by 3 bases and 3 bases respectively. The CDR3 goes from the cysteine to the phenylalanine over 15 residues. The read is trimmed to its CDR3 DNA, 45 bases read in frame from base 1. Material: peripheral blood. The source is a woman aged 25-40 years with COVID-19, enrolled during active disease. The V and J genes are TRBV5-4 and TRBJ1-1; TRBD1 is a weak D gene call, 5 bases matching. The DNA sequence reads TGTGCCAGCAGCTCGAAGACAGAGATCGACACTGAAGCTTTCTTT. This sequence encodes CASSSKTEIDTEAFF.